This TCR beta chain was recorded in a study of blood T cell repertoires in COVID-19. Whole-study context: Whether acute or convalescent, the COVID-19 samples came from the United States, Italy and Spain.

Original data processing: Reference gene primer amplification yielded estimated nucleated cell counts. The method was immunoSEQ multiplex PCR; TCRdb's version includes in-frame clones alone and lacks a portion of them. That table supplies the V and J calls and clone size; D and trimming were determined from the DNA. The sample has approximately 97,000 clones, 70% to 90% seen once. Trimming took 6 bases from V and 4 from J; bases not matched to a gene: 15. Germline lookup yields CDR1 SGHAT and CDR2 FQNNGV. The CDR3 totals 17 residues. Sequenced sample: peripheral blood. V usage is TRBV11-2 and J usage is TRBJ1-2; 9 bases line up with TRBD1. This receptor was taken from a man aged 50-60 years with active COVID-19. CDR3 DNA: TGTGCCAGCAGGCACCCGGGACAGGGCGCGCTTAGCTATGGCTACACCTTC. This gives the protein CASRHPGQGALSYGYTF.